This T cell receptor beta chain was sequenced in a study of shared clonotypes between healthy human individuals (dated by TCRdb to about 2020). In the study overall: A few men and two women, aged 18 to 49 years, made up the cohort. Blood TCR repertoires of five healthy adults were deeply sequenced to estimate repertoire size and the extent of clonotype sharing between individuals. To increase sequencing depth and limit assay-specific biases, TCR repertoire library preparation and sequencing were carried out by different laboratories using diverse techniques. For each donor, CD4 naive and CD4 memory were each given three plates, CD8 naive was given two plates, and CD8 memory was given one plate. Per donor, leukapheresis produced somewhere between about 0.94 and 9 billion PBMCs. What the work shows at the level of the full study, not this receptor alone: When several donors were compared, the shared fraction of clonotypes was approximately 5% for naive CD4, roughly 3.3% for naive CD8, 2.3% for memory CD4, and under 0.5% for memory CD8. The small number of donors limited the genetic and exposure-history diversity represented. Based on pairwise subsampling, the degree of clonotype sharing among donors was expected to be affected by sequencing depth. Higher generation probabilities were observed for clonotypes shared by all four sorted-subset donors than for non-shared clonotypes. Naive subsets generally had larger estimated clonotype richness than memory subsets. Incomplete sequencing was indicated by rarefaction of sorted-subset datasets, despite the large sequencing depth. Sampling was restricted to blood, and TCR repertoires in tissue are likely to differ from TCR repertoires in blood.

Counted from cysteine to phenylalanine, this CDR3 has 13 amino acids. Only CDR3 DNA is held: 39 bases, read in frame from base 1. Deletion took 2 bases off V and 2 bases off J, with a span of 7 bases between the germline ends. CDR1 and CDR2, per the germline V gene (reference sequence), are MNHEY and SMNVEV. A word on this clone: No antigen is known for it. The sample holds no much larger clone one base away, and base qualities are not on file. This sample also contains other DNA sequences that code for the same CDR3.

CD8 naive samples consisted of CD45RO-negative cells that were positively selected for CCR7, yielding a CD45RA+CCR7+ population without TemRA cells. The donors were healthy, HIV-negative adults who had no recently reported acute infections or vaccinations. Only Caucasian adults living in Nashville, Tennessee, USA were represented among the donors. Blood was obtained by leukapheresis, after which PBMCs were separated by Ficoll-Histopaque density gradient centrifugation and cryopreserved in liquid nitrogen vapor phase. Analytical flow cytometry was used to check the purity and quantity of each magnetically sorted T cell population. Genomic DNA was isolated from every sorted fraction and measured by UV absorbance on a Nanodrop 2000c. Using the deep immunoSEQ assay, multiplex PCR amplified TCR CDR3 regions from genomic DNA. Extracted genomic DNA from each cell subset was distributed evenly across all wells of several immunoSEQ 96-well plates, and each plate was treated as a replicate. For sorted subsets, 150 to 250 ng genomic DNA, equal to tens of thousands of T cell genomes, was loaded into each replicate PCR. Purified libraries were quantified with a Qubit 3.0 fluorometer, sized on a Bioanalyzer 2100, and re-quantified with the KAPA Library Quantification kit. A separate single-read 150-cycle Illumina NextSeq 550 flow cell was used to sequence each immunoSEQ 96-well plate. The original methods were these. The immunoSEQ output contained only junctional sequences without quality scores, so filtering could not match that applied to full-length reads. Sequences were annotated with PyIR, a Python wrapper for IgBLAST v1.9, using IMGT germline references to assign V/J genes and CDR3. Reads were removed for weak V/J assignments (E-value above 1e-6), missing CDR3, stop codons, out-of-frame junctions, or ambiguous translated residues. V3J clonotypes were defined by identical inferred V gene, J gene, and CDR3 amino acid sequence. The percentage overlap between two repertoires was calculated by dividing the number of shared unique clonotypes by the size of the smaller repertoire. Repertoire richness was assessed with RTK rarefaction, the Chao1 estimator, and Recon v2.1 estimates of unobserved clonotypes. Generation probabilities for all TCRbeta clonotypes obtained by the gDNA method from a few donors were computed using OLGA. This immuneACCESS table, as held by TCRdb, lists in-frame sequences with V and J called but not all clones. Of the missing ones, under half trace to an unresolved V gene in checked studies; the others have no known cause. The V and J calls and clone size come from that table; D and trimming were worked out from the DNA. This sample has approximately 1.9 million clones in its table, and roughly 95% of those were observed once. The ten most abundant clones make up more than 1.5% of the sample.

The V and J segments used are TRBV27 and TRBJ2-7; no D gene can be assigned with confidence. The sequence was obtained from a man between 18 and 29 years old in good health. Some clones in this sample may be carry-over from other donors' samples. The material sequenced was naive CD8+ T cells from PBMCs. The meaning of the sample's cell subset or site label: CD45RA+CCR7+. The CDR3 loop reads CASSLAPPYEQYF. The DNA sequence is TGTGCCAGCAGTTTAGCTCCCCCCTACGAGCAGTACTTC.